This entry concerns a single T cell receptor (beta chain). The data stem from a study of blood T cell repertoires in COVID-19. Overall study context: T cells, B-cell-depleted T cells, or PBMCs provided the cDNA or gDNA that served as material.

Authors' processing steps: Scientists estimated how many nucleated cells there were by amplifying reference gene primers. The protocol was immunoSEQ multiplex PCR, while the TCRdb copy is restricted to in-frame clones and leaves out a portion. V and J calls and clone size follow that table, whereas D and trimming were derived from the DNA. The repertoire holds about 100,000 clones, with about 84% as singletons. Between the trimmed V and J ends, which lost 5 bases and 4 bases, there was a span of 12 bases. The germline V gene encodes CDR1 SNHLY and CDR2 FYNNEI. This CDR3 spans 14 amino acids. Sequenced input: peripheral blood. This receptor was identified in a human donor in a cohort sampled during active COVID-19. The chain recombines TRBV2 with TRBJ1-5; D is possibly TRBD1 (6 bases). CDR3 sequence: CASSQTDRNQPQHF. The DNA of the CDR3 is TGTGCCAGCAGTCAAACGGACAGAAATCAGCCCCAGCATTTT.